The present entry profiles one T cell receptor (beta chain) with its context. TCR sequencing used cDNA made by reverse transcription of extracted RNA. Data came from immunoSEQ multiplex PCR; TCRdb stores just in-frame clones and leaves some out. Of about 200,000 clones listed, roughly 50% are singletons. The CDR3 is 17 amino acids. Germline CDR1 is SNHLY and CDR2 is FYNNEI. V was clipped by 3 bases and J by 0 bases, with 15 bases between them. The data stem from a study of CD8+ T cells in alopecia areata. This sequence joins TRBV2 and TRBJ1-3; D unresolved. Sample: CD8+ T cells sorted from blood. The source is a human donor in good health. This CDR3 is CASSDIRSPSSGNTIYF. CDR3 DNA: TGTGCCAGCAGTGATATCAGGAGTCCTAGCTCTGGAAACACCATATATTTT. The variable domain in full, completed from reference TRBV2 and TRBJ1-3, reads EPEVTQTPSHQVTQMGQEVILRCVPISNHLYFYWYRQILGQKVEFLVSFYNNEISEKSEIFDDQFSVERPDGSNFTLKIRSTKLEDSAMYFCASSDIRSPSSGNTIYFGEGSWLTVV.